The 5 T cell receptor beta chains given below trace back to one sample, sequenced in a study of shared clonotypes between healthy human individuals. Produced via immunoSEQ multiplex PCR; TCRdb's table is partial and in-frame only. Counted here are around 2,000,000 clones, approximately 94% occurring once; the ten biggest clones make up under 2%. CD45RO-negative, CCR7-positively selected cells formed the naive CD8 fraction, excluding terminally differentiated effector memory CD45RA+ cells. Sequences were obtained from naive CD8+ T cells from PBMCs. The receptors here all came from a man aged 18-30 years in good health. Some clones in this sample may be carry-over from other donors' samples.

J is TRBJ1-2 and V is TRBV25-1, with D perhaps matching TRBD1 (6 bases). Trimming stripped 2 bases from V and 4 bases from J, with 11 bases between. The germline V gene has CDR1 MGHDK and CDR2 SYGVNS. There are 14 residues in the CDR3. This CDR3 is CASSEPQGSYGYTF. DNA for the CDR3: TGTGCCAGCAGTGAACCCCAGGGGAGCTATGGCTACACCTTC.

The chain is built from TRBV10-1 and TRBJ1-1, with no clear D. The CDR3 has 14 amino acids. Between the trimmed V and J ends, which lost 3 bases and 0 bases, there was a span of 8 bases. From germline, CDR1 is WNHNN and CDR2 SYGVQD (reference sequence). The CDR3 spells CASSDGGMNTEAFF. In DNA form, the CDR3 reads TGCGCCAGCAGTGACGGCGGGATGAACACTGAAGCTTTCTTT.

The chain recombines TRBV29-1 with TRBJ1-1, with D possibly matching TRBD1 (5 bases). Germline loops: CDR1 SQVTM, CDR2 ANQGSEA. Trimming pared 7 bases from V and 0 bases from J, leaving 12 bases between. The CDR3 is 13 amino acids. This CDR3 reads CSGSGPLNTEAFF. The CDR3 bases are TGCAGCGGGTCGGGACCCCTGAACACTGAAGCTTTCTTT.

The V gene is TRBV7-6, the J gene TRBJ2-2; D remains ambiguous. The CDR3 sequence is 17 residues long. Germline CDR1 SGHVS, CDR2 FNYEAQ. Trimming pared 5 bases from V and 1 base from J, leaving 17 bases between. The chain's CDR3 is CASSVIATAVNTGELFF. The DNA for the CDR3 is TGTGCCAGCAGCGTCATCGCGACTGCAGTGAACACCGGGGAGCTGTTTTTT.

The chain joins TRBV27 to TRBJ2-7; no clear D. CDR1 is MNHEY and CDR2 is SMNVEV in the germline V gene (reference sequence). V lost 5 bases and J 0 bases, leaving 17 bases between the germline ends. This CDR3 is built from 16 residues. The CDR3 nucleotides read TGTGCCAGCAGTCCCTCTATGGGTCTCCACTCCTACGAGCAGTACTTC. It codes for CASSPSMGLHSYEQYF.